These 19 T cell receptor beta chains came from one sample sequenced in a study of PD-1 blockade in classical Hodgkin lymphoma. TCRdb keeps only in-frame clones here, not all; method: immunoSEQ multiplex PCR. Among fewer than 35,000 clones, about 87% were seen once, and the ten largest hold around 1.2%. Time point indicated: newly diagnosed, previously untreated cHL patient sample. Researchers used magnetic negative selection to pull out pure CD4+ T cells from thawed PBMCs. The source material was CD4+ T cells from blood. These receptors were taken from a human donor with classical Hodgkin lymphoma.

The chain employs TRBV7-8 and TRBJ2-7; perhaps TRBD2 as D (6 bases). Looked up from germline, CDR1 is SGHVS and CDR2 is FQNEAQ. The CDR3 loop spans 15 amino acids. Trimming pared 3 bases from V and 2 bases from J, leaving 14 bases between. This CDR3 is CASSFGGSGTYEQYF. The CDR3, as DNA: TGTGCCAGCAGCTTCGGCGGTAGCGGAACCTACGAGCAGTACTTC.

V is TRBV27 and J is TRBJ1-2; no definite D call. The germline V gene encodes CDR1 MNHEY and CDR2 SMNVEV (reference sequence). The CDR3 loop spans 17 amino acids. Trimming shortened V by 5 bases and J by 0 bases, and 19 bases separated the two germline ends. The CDR3 sequence is CASSTTGWAPTNYGYTF. CDR3 coding DNA: TGTGCCAGCAGTACAACGGGGTGGGCCCCCACTAACTATGGCTACACCTTC.

V usage is TRBV19 and J usage is TRBJ1-4, with D tentatively TRBD1 (5 bases). Trimming pared 2 bases from V and 8 bases from J, leaving 12 bases between. The CDR3 is 14 residues long. Germline CDR1 is LNHDA and CDR2 is SQIVND (reference sequence). Written as DNA, the CDR3 is TGTGCCAGTAGTATAATAGGGGTGGGGGAAAAACTGTTTTTT. Amino acids: CASSIIGVGEKLFF.

The J gene is TRBJ1-5, the V gene TRBV6-5, with a possible D match to TRBD1 (6 bases). The CDR3 is made up of 12 amino acids. Germline V gene lookup returns CDR1 MNHEY and CDR2 SVGAGI. The V end lost 7 bases, the J end lost 7 bases, and 11 bases lay between the germline ends. Here the CDR3 DNA reads TGTGCCAGCACCACAGGGAACCAGCCCCAGCATTTT. Its protein product is CASTTGNQPQHF.

The chain has TRBV10-2 and TRBJ2-1, with TRBD2 identical over 11 bases. Per germline, CDR1 WSHSY and CDR2 SAAADI. The CDR3 totals 13 residues. The V gene end was trimmed by 6 bases and the J gene end by 12 bases; junction bases not matched to a gene: 7. The CDR3 DNA sequence: TGCGCCAGCAGGGGACTAGCGGAAGAATCGCAGTTCTTC. Its translation is CASRGLAEESQFF.

V is TRBV7-8 and J is TRBJ2-3; D not resolved. Germline CDR1 SGHVS, CDR2 FQNEAQ. The ends were cut back, 1 base at V and 2 bases at J, with 4 bases in the middle. The length of the CDR3 is 13 residues. The DNA of the CDR3 is TGTGCCAGCAGCTTAGGCCCCACAGATACGCAGTATTTT. Translating it yields CASSLGPTDTQYF.

This rearrangement joins TRBV28 to TRBJ2-3, with D hard to call. Germline CDR1 MDHEN, CDR2 SYDVKM. The CDR3 has 14 residues. V was pared by 2 bases and J by 4 bases, with 10 bases between. The CDR3 sequence: CASSLAQRSDTQYF. The CDR3 nucleotides read TGTGCCAGCAGTTTAGCCCAGCGCTCAGATACGCAGTATTTT.

The V call is TRBV6-1, the J call TRBJ2-1; TRBD2 agrees at 8 bases. The CDR3 is 15 amino acids. The germline gives CDR1 MNHNS, CDR2 SASEGT. V was pared by 1 base and J by 10 bases, with 9 bases of the junction left unmatched. In DNA form, the CDR3 reads TGTGCCAGCAGTGAAGGACAGGAGATAGCGGGAGAGCAGTTCTTC. This translates into CASSEGQEIAGEQFF.

This chain connects TRBV19 to TRBJ2-7, with TRBD2 matching 14 bases. V was pared by 8 bases and J by 2 bases, with 5 bases of the junction left unmatched. The CDR3 runs 15 residues. Per germline, CDR1 LNHDA and CDR2 SQIVND (reference sequence). The CDR3: CASLGLAGGTYEQYF. DNA for the CDR3: TGTGCCAGTCTAGGACTAGCGGGAGGAACCTACGAGCAGTACTTC. The full variable domain, with the rest looked up from reference TRBV19 and TRBJ2-7, is DGGITQSPKYLFRKEGQNVTLSCEQNLNHDAMYWYRQDPGQGLRLIYYSQIVNDFQKGDIAEGYSVSREKKESFPLTVTSAQKNPTAFYLCASLGLAGGTYEQYFGPGTRLTVT.

This clone was seen once. The genes are TRBV5-6 and TRBJ2-1; 8 bases agree with TRBD1. The V gene end was trimmed by 1 base and the J gene end by 8 bases; junction bases not matched to a gene: 5. The CDR3 runs 14 residues. CDR1 SGHDT and CDR2 YYEEEE come from the germline V gene. CDR3 residues: CASSLSAGGHEQFF. The CDR3 DNA reads as TGTGCCAGCAGCTTGTCGGCAGGGGGCCATGAGCAGTTCTTC. The full variable domain, rest sourced from reference TRBV5-6 and TRBJ2-1, is DAGVTQSPTHLIKTRGQQVTLRCSPKSGHDTVSWYQQALGQGPQFIFQYYEEEERQRGNFPDRFSGHQFPNYSSELNVNALLLGDSALYLCASSLSAGGHEQFFGPGTRLTVL.

This clone is a singleton in its sample. The genes are TRBV7-3 and TRBJ2-3; D might be TRBD2 (6 bases). The length of the CDR3 is 15 residues. V lost 5 bases and J 5 bases, leaving 17 bases between the germline ends. The germline gives CDR1 SGHTA, CDR2 FQGTGA. The CDR3, as DNA: TGTGCCAGCAGCCATAGCGGCGGACGGGTAGATACGCAGTATTTT. Encoded protein: CASSHSGGRVDTQYF.

This chain links TRBV5-1 with TRBJ2-2; TRBD2 aligns across 8 bases. Germline V CDR1 and CDR2: SGHRS, YFSETQ. The CDR3 contains 14 residues. V shed 1 base, J shed 8 bases, and the junction held 4 bases outside the gene matches. The CDR3 sequence: CASSLKAGEGELFF. The CDR3 DNA reads TGCGCCAGCAGCTTGAAAGCGGGAGAGGGGGAGCTGTTTTTT.

V is TRBV28 and J is TRBJ1-2; 7 nucleotides agree with TRBD1. Germline CDR1 is MDHEN and CDR2 is SYDVKM. CDR3 length equals 13 residues. V lost 2 bases, J lost 8 bases, and 5 bases stayed unmatched. CDR3 nucleotides: TGTGCCAGCAGTTTAATGACAGGGAGCGGCTACACCTTC. Protein product: CASSLMTGSGYTF.

The chain joins TRBV5-1 to TRBJ2-5, with D uncertain. Germline values: CDR1 SGHRS, CDR2 YFSETQ. This CDR3 has 12 residues. Trimming removed 5 bases from V and 4 bases from J, with 9 bases in between. The CDR3 DNA is TGCGCCAGCAGGGGGTTTCGAGAGACCCAGTACTTC. Residues: CASRGFRETQYF.

The chain employs TRBV5-4 and TRBJ2-3, with D perhaps TRBD1 or TRBD2 (5 bases each). Trimming cost V 4 bases and J 0 bases, with 12 bases left between them. CDR3 length: 15 amino acids. The V gene's germline CDR1 is SGHNT and CDR2 YYREEE (reference sequence). The CDR3 coding sequence is TGTGCCAGCAGCCGGGACGGGATAAGCACAGATACGCAGTATTTT. Translated, it gives CASSRDGISTDTQYF. The whole variable domain, remainder taken from reference TRBV5-4 and TRBJ2-3, is ETGVTQSPTHLIKTRGQQVTLRCSSQSGHNTVSWYQQALGQGPQFIFQYYREEENGRGNFPPRFSGLQFPNYSSELNVNALELDDSALYLCASSRDGISTDTQYFGPGTRLTVL.

The chain is built from TRBV6-5 and TRBJ2-3, with 14 positions matching TRBD2. This CDR3 comprises 14 residues. V lost 6 bases to trimming and J lost 7 bases; unmatched junction nucleotides: 3. The germline V gene encodes CDR1 MNHEY and CDR2 SVGAGI. CDR3 sequence reads: CASRGTSGSHTQYF. The CDR3 DNA sequence: TGTGCCAGCAGGGGGACTAGCGGGAGCCATACGCAGTATTTT.

V and J are TRBV5-1 and TRBJ2-3; D remains ambiguous. There are 17 residues in the CDR3. The germline V gene has CDR1 SGHRS and CDR2 YFSETQ. The V gene lost 0 bases and the J gene lost 0 bases, with 14 bases spanning the gap. As DNA, the CDR3 is TGCGCCAGCAGCTTGGTTGGTAGGGCAACTAGCACAGATACGCAGTATTTT. It translates to CASSLVGRATSTDTQYF.

This sequence joins TRBV18 and TRBJ2-7, with 8 bases fitting TRBD2. The junction had 10 bases not matched to a gene; V was cut back by 10 bases and J by 5 bases. Per germline, CDR1 KGHSH and CDR2 LQKENI. This CDR3 is 13 amino acids long. The CDR3 spells CATSGTGGHEQYV. Written as DNA, the CDR3 is TGTGCCACCTCCGGGACGGGAGGGCACGAGCAGTACGTC.

The genes are TRBV7-3 and TRBJ2-1, with D tentatively TRBD1 or TRBD2 (5 bases each). The V gene lost 4 bases and the J gene lost 5 bases, with 18 bases spanning the gap. Germline V CDR1 and CDR2: SGHTA, FQGTGA. This CDR3 contains 16 residues. The CDR3 here is CASSSLPGPQDNEQFF. The CDR3 DNA reads as TGTGCCAGCAGCTCGCTACCGGGGCCCCAAGACAATGAGCAGTTCTTC.